Sequencing of this TCR beta chain was carried out in a study of OX40 agonist ivuxolimab in advanced cancers. Study overall: Patients were under 90% male with ages roughly 20 to 85, mean about 65. Notes on the study in general: Among some nonresponders, normalized T-cell clonal expansion was also low. CD4+ and CD8+ blood T cells expanded clonally by week 6 at 0.1 to 3.0 mg/kg.

Here immunoSEQ multiplex PCR was the method, and the copy in TCRdb shows in-frame clones only, minus some. The repertoire includes about 80,000 clones, around four fifths of them detected once, and 0.76% sits in the top ten. This clone appeared a few times. Antigen specificity is unknown. The CDR3 length is 17 residues. J gave up 12 bases and V 1 base, and 18 bases lay outside the gene matches. Germline V gene data show CDR1 as MGHDK and CDR2 as SYGVNS. This chain links TRBV25-1 with TRBJ2-1; 7 bases agree with TRBD2. Sample: CD4+ or CD8+ T cells sorted from blood, taken in a trial of the OX40 agonist ivuxolimab. The receptor comes from an adult with an advanced solid tumor such as melanoma, head and neck, liver or kidney cancer. The CDR3 sequence is CASSESTKAGKVGGQFF. The CDR3, as DNA: TGTGCCAGCAGTGAATCGACGAAAGCGGGGAAAGTCGGCGGGCAGTTCTTC.